The rows below give T cell receptor beta chains drawn from one sample of a study of CD8+ T cells in alopecia areata. TCRdb's table, derived via immunoSEQ multiplex PCR, lists solely in-frame clones and lacks some. The sample yields around 180,000 clones, roughly three fifths seen once. The sequencing used CD4+ T cells sorted from blood, collected between weeks 49 and 50, from a patient treated with tofacitinib. Source of these receptors: a human donor with alopecia areata. Each CDR3 is given with its conserved first and last residue.

V: TRBV7-8
CDR3: CASSLDLKNIQYF

V: TRBV5-4
CDR3: CASSWDTGSYEQYF

V: TRBV5-6
CDR3: CASSLKGRNSNQPQHF

V: TRBV30
CDR3: CAWSVRGDGYTF

V: TRBV29-1
CDR3: CSVLGASSYNEQFF

V: TRBV7-2
CDR3: CASSLAPATYGYTF

V: TRBV4-2
CDR3: CASSQGFQRGINEQFF

V: TRBV29-1
CDR3: CSVSFRGIYGYTF

V: TRBV30
CDR3: CAWSVGLAKEQFF

V: TRBV29-1
CDR3: CSVGQGALSYEQYF

V: TRBV14
CDR3: CASSQVVAGTGELFF

V: TRBV30
CDR3: CAWSRQPNTGELFF

V: TRBV10-3
CDR3: CATNPDRSTNEKLFF

V: TRBV29-1
CDR3: CSVQKLQETQYF

V: TRBV29-1
CDR3: CSVLGTVKGYTF

V: TRBV5-6
CDR3: CASRFVGLNEQFF